This T cell receptor beta chain was sequenced for a study of blood T cells in healthy people across ages. Combining a sample-barcoded 5' primer with a J-beta primer mix, a second PCR ran for roughly 6 to 12 cycles. Every cDNA molecule bore a tag from a template-switch adaptor containing 12 random nucleotides. TCRdb analysed the 5' RACE reads with MiXCR anew, one entry per CDR3 protein. The sample holds about 1.6 million distinct CDR3 sequences; roughly 30% are singletons and the top ten take around 11%. The study's findings and limits: Higher naive T cell percentage went strongly together with higher TCR beta diversity. Aged donors had fewer naive CD4+ cells and lower diversity than long-lived donors.

Concerning this clonotype: Its antigen is undetermined.

The source of this sequence is a woman aged 25 to 45 in good health. The sample consisted of blood.

CDR3 protein: CATSSSVSCNEQFF. CDR3 bases: TGTGCCACGAGCTCCTCGGTCAGCTGCAATGAGCAGTTCTTC. This sequence joins TRBV6-5 and TRBJ2-1, with unresolved D. CDR1 is MNHEY, CDR2 SVGAGI, per germline. The CDR3 runs to 14 residues. V lost 10 bases and J 6 bases, leaving 19 bases between the germline ends.